Included here is one T cell receptor (beta chain) sequence, with context. Researchers barred patients who had uncontrolled infection, other autoimmune disease, pregnancy or lactation. Researchers took RNA transcripts and amplified the TCR beta CDR3 regions from them. The study used the HTBI primer set for a first-round RT-PCR of the TCR CDR3. TCRdb reanalysed the multiplex PCR reads using MiXCR and keeps one entry per CDR3 protein. The table records a few hundred thousand distinct CDR3 sequences, about 12% of them present only once. V was pared by 7 bases and J by 0 bases, with 4 bases of the junction left unmatched. The CDR3 is 15 residues long. Germline V gene lookup returns CDR1 SGHTA and CDR2 FQGNSA. This sample stems from a study of T cells in Graves' hyperthyroidism and ophthalmopathy.

The sequencing input was blood. This TCR was sampled from a woman aged 18-35 years with Graves' hyperthyroidism. The V gene is TRBV7-2, the J gene TRBJ1-3; 9 positions match TRBD1. The chain's CDR3 is CASTETGGSGNTIYF. CDR3 sequence (DNA): TGTGCCAGCACCGAGACAGGGGGCTCTGGAAACACCATATATTTT.